This T cell receptor beta chain stems from a study of cytomegalovirus exposure and HLA in healthy donors. PCR employed 60 Vbeta and 13 Jbeta primers. Assay used: immunoSEQ multiplex PCR; TCRdb lists only in-frame clones, some missing. The sample has 200,000 to 250,000 clones; around 81% are singletons. As for this clone: The antigen is not known.

Points from the study as a whole: Follow-up analysis later connected one missense variant in DCLRE1C with trimming of TCR beta V- and J-genes. As a later analysis revealed, most CMV-associated TCR beta chains appeared HLA-restricted. It was 164 TCR beta chains that were listed as cytomegalovirus-associated. Earlier analysis yielded a pattern in which most TCR beta V segments were productive about 87% or about 30% of the time.

V was cut by 5 bases and J by 8 bases, with 18 bases left in between. The CDR3 covers 15 residues. Germline V gives CDR1 SEHNR, CDR2 FQNEAQ (reference sequence). This chain links TRBV7-9 with TRBJ1-4; D is ambiguous. The TCR was taken from a woman between 55 and 75 years old in good health and CMV-seropositive. Material for sequencing was PBMCs. CDR3 in amino acids: CASSPPGGTDEKLFF. The CDR3 coding sequence is TGTGCCAGCAGCCCCCCTGGAGGAACTGACGAAAAACTGTTTTTT.